Each of the 24 T cell receptor beta chains below was sequenced from the same sample in a study of blood T cell repertoires in COVID-19. The repertoire was sequenced with immunoSEQ multiplex PCR; TCRdb's copy has only in-frame clones and lacks some. The data contain hundreds of thousands of clones, about 90% of them seen just once; the ten biggest clones take up 3% to 4%. Source material: peripheral blood. These TCRs come from a woman aged 18-29 years who had recovered from COVID-19.

This clone is a singleton in its sample. The chain uses TRBV29-1 and TRBJ2-1; D is perhaps TRBD1 (6 bases). The CDR3 totals 16 residues. Trimming shortened V by 4 bases and J by 0 bases, and 16 bases separated the two germline ends. CDR1 and CDR2 from the germline V gene are SQVTM and ANQGSEA. CDR3 region: CSVVSGQSSSYNEQFF. Here the CDR3 DNA reads TGCAGCGTTGTTAGTGGACAGTCCAGCTCCTACAATGAGCAGTTCTTC.

The V and J genes are TRBV4-3 and TRBJ1-2; D perhaps matches TRBD1 (5 bases). V was pared by 0 bases and J by 2 bases, with 16 bases between. The CDR3 has 17 residues. Per germline, CDR1 LGHNA and CDR2 YSLEER. CDR3 amino acids: CASSQDPVQGLNYGYTF. In DNA form, the CDR3 reads TGCGCCAGCAGCCAAGACCCCGTTCAGGGACTCAACTATGGCTACACCTTC.

The V call is TRBV10-3, the J call TRBJ2-5, with D maybe TRBD1 (5 bases). Trimming took 3 bases from V and 1 from J, leaving 12 bases between them. This CDR3 contains 15 residues. The germline gives CDR1 ENHRY, CDR2 SYGVKD. The DNA for the CDR3 is TGTGCCATCAGTGACAGCCATGGGGCCCAAGAGACCCAGTACTTC. It specifies CAISDSHGAQETQYF.

The chain employs TRBV3-1 (or the pseudogene TRBV3-2) and TRBJ2-5; maybe TRBD2 (6 bases). Per germline, CDR1 LGHDT and CDR2 YNNKEL (reference sequence). The length of the CDR3 is 14 residues. V lost 4 bases and J 1 base, leaving 10 bases between the germline ends. CDR3 nucleotide sequence: TGTGCCAGCAGCCCCCTCGGGGGCCAAGAGACCCAGTACTTC. Residues: CASSPLGGQETQYF.

The chain recombines TRBV11-3 with TRBJ2-5; 7 bases match TRBD1. V trimming: 2 bases; J trimming: 2 bases; junction bases outside the gene matches: 11. There are 17 residues in the CDR3. Germline CDR1 and CDR2: SGHNT and YENEEA. The CDR3 sequence is CASSLLTGQRLQETQYF. CDR3 coding DNA: TGTGCCAGCAGCTTATTGACGGGACAGCGACTACAAGAGACCCAGTACTTC.

The chain carries TRBV7-4 and TRBJ2-7; TRBD2 aligns across 16 bases. Looked up from germline, CDR1 is SGHVT and CDR2 is SQSDAQ. Losses at the gene ends were 6 bases for V and 5 bases for J; bases not matched to a gene: 10. The CDR3 runs to 17 residues. In DNA form, the CDR3 reads TGTGCCAGCAGTCAGCCGGGACTAGCGGGAGGGCCCCACGAGCAGTACGTC. This gives the protein CASSQPGLAGGPHEQYV.

Worth noting for this clone: The same CDR3 arises from other DNA sequences in this sample as well. This chain uses TRBV7-9 with TRBJ2-1, with 8 bases fitting TRBD2. V shed 3 bases and J 9 bases; nucleotides not matched to a gene: 7. There are 14 residues in the CDR3. Per the germline V gene, CDR1 is SEHNR and CDR2 is FQNEAQ (reference sequence). CDR3 residues: CASSFSSGRGEQFF. CDR3 nucleotide sequence: TGTGCCAGCAGCTTCTCCTCCGGGAGGGGTGAGCAGTTCTTC.

This chain joins TRBV5-4 and TRBJ1-2; 7 positions agree with TRBD1. CDR3 length equals 12 residues. The J segment lost 5 bases and the V segment lost 4 bases, leaving 2 bases of the junction unmatched. Germline CDR1 and CDR2: SGHNT and YYREEE (reference sequence). CDR3 bases: TGTGCCAGCAGCCCCAGGGGGTATGGCTACACCTTC. This translates into CASSPRGYGYTF.

The rearrangement joins TRBV11-2 to TRBJ2-3; TRBD2 agrees at 9 bases. The CDR3 contains 15 residues. The junction had 8 bases not matched to a gene; V was cut back by 5 bases and J by 5 bases. Germline assignment: CDR1 SGHAT and CDR2 FQNNGV. CDR3: CASSTSSGRRDTQYF. CDR3 nucleotide sequence: TGTGCCAGCAGCACGAGTAGCGGGAGAAGAGATACGCAGTATTTT. Full variable domain (outside the CDR3, taken from reference TRBV11-2 and TRBJ2-3): EAGVAQSPRYKIIEKRQSVAFWCNPISGHATLYWYQQILGQGPKLLIQFQNNGVVDDSQLPKDRFSAERLKGVDSTLKIQPAKLEDSAVYLCASSTSSGRRDTQYFGPGTRLTVL.

The chain is built from TRBV6-6 and TRBJ1-3; 7 bases align to TRBD1. This CDR3 spans 15 amino acids. V was pared by 4 bases and J by 4 bases, with 7 bases of the junction left unmatched. Germline CDR1 is MNHNY and CDR2 is SVGAGI (reference sequence). The CDR3 bases are TGTGCCAGCAGTTCGCGACAGGGATCCGGAAACACCATATATTTT. It yields the protein CASSSRQGSGNTIYF.

The chain joins TRBV7-8 to TRBJ1-2; no firm D call. The CDR3 is made up of 13 amino acids. The germline CDR1 and CDR2 sequences are SGHVS and FQNEAQ. V lost 0 bases, J lost 6 bases, and 8 bases lay in between. CDR3 DNA sequence: TGTGCCAGCAGCTTAGCGTCGGGAAATGGCTACACCTTC. As protein: CASSLASGNGYTF.

The chain has TRBV28 and TRBJ1-1, with D maybe TRBD1 (6 bases). The V gene lost 5 bases and the J gene lost 5 bases, with 15 bases spanning the gap. This CDR3 spans 14 amino acids. The germline V gene has CDR1 MDHEN and CDR2 SYDVKM. CDR3 loop: CASSASWGRTEAFF. The CDR3, as DNA: TGTGCCAGCAGTGCGTCGTGGGGGCGAACTGAAGCTTTCTTT.

This rearrangement joins TRBV24-1 to TRBJ2-1, with 14 bases matching TRBD2. This CDR3 has 16 residues. V lost 6 bases and J lost 8; bases outside the gene matches: 8. Germline-derived CDR1 and CDR2 are KGHDR and SFDVKD. CDR3 sequence (DNA): TGTGCCACCAGTCGACTAGCGGGAGGGCCTGGGTATGAGCAGTTCTTC. Its protein product is CATSRLAGGPGYEQFF.

The chain uses TRBV29-1 and TRBJ1-2, with D perhaps matching TRBD1 (5 bases). The CDR3 sequence is 14 residues long. Germline CDR1 is SQVTM and CDR2 is ANQGSEA. V lost 6 bases and J 2 bases, leaving 16 bases between the germline ends. The CDR3 DNA is TGCAGCGTAGGGACGCCGGAGGGGAACTATGGCTACACCTTC. It yields the protein CSVGTPEGNYGYTF.

This clone showed up just once. V gene TRBV3-1 (or the pseudogene TRBV3-2) combines with J gene TRBJ1-1, with D unclear. The CDR3 spans 16 residues. Germline CDR1 and CDR2: LGHDT and YNNKEL (reference sequence). V was trimmed by 5 bases and J by 3 bases, leaving 19 bases between them. This CDR3 reads CASSSHPTGFDTEAFF. CDR3 nucleotide sequence: TGTGCCAGCAGCTCGCACCCCACGGGGTTCGACACTGAAGCTTTCTTT.

The V gene is TRBV15, the J gene TRBJ2-7; 14 bases agree with TRBD2. The CDR3 consists of 18 residues. Germline V CDR1 and CDR2: LNHNV, YYDKDF (reference sequence). J lost 1 base, V lost 11 bases, and 16 bases had no gene match. The CDR3 nucleotides are TGTGCCGCCCGATTCCCGGGACTAGCGGGAGTTTTTTCCTACGAGCAGTACGTC. It codes for CAARFPGLAGVFSYEQYV.

This chain uses TRBV24-1 with TRBJ1-3; no clear D gene. V lost 5 bases and J 1 base, leaving 8 bases between the germline ends. The CDR3 loop spans 14 amino acids. Germline V CDR1 and CDR2: KGHDR, SFDVKD. CDR3: CATSAAGSGNTIYF. CDR3 DNA sequence: TGTGCCACCAGTGCCGCAGGTTCTGGAAACACCATATATTTT.

This clone has more than one count but fewer than ten. This chain connects TRBV5-5 to TRBJ2-1, with a tentative D call TRBD1 (5 bases). Per germline, CDR1 SGHKS and CDR2 YYEKEE (reference sequence). The V and J ends lost 4 bases and 9 bases respectively, with 14 bases between them. This CDR3 is built from 13 residues. CDR3 sequence: CASSLQGMAEQFF. CDR3 sequence (DNA): TGTGCCAGCAGCCTGCAGGGCATGGCTGAGCAGTTCTTC.

The chain links TRBV5-4 to TRBJ1-1, with 11 bases matching TRBD1. J lost 4 bases, V lost 2 bases, and 10 bases had no gene match. The CDR3 is 17 residues long. The germline gives CDR1 SGHNT, CDR2 YYREEE (reference sequence). The CDR3 region is CASSFGTGGFGGTEAFF. CDR3 nucleotides: TGTGCCAGCAGCTTCGGGACAGGGGGTTTCGGTGGCACTGAAGCTTTCTTT. Full variable domain (missing parts from reference TRBV5-4 and TRBJ1-1): ETGVTQSPTHLIKTRGQQVTLRCSSQSGHNTVSWYQQALGQGPQFIFQYYREEENGRGNFPPRFSGLQFPNYSSELNVNALELDDSALYLCASSFGTGGFGGTEAFFGQGTRLTVV.

The V call is TRBV6-5, the J call TRBJ2-3; possible D gene TRBD2, 5 bases. Germline CDR1 reads MNHEY; CDR2 reads SVGAGI. Trimming took off 7 bases at V and 2 bases at J, with 10 bases between the two ends. This CDR3 has 13 residues. CDR3 amino acids: CASKRRITDTQYF. The CDR3 DNA follows: TGTGCCAGCAAGAGGAGGATCACAGATACGCAGTATTTT.

The V call is TRBV10-3, the J call TRBJ2-5; 11 bases line up with TRBD1. V was clipped by 2 bases and J by 3 bases; unmatched bases: 2. CDR1 and CDR2 from the germline V gene are ENHRY and SYGVKD. The CDR3 is 15 amino acids. CDR3 sequence: CAISERDRGKETQYF. The CDR3 DNA is TGTGCCATCAGTGAGAGGGACAGGGGGAAAGAGACCCAGTACTTC.

The chain employs TRBV5-1 and TRBJ2-3, with 7 bases that match TRBD1. The V gene's germline CDR1 is SGHRS and CDR2 YFSETQ. The V segment lost 4 bases and the J segment 3 bases; nucleotides outside the gene matches: 8. This CDR3 has 15 residues. The CDR3 protein is CASSRTGQVTDTQYF. Here the CDR3 DNA reads TGCGCCAGCAGCCGCACCGGACAGGTGACAGATACGCAGTATTTT.

The chain joins TRBV6-1 to TRBJ2-1, with unresolved D. The CDR3 extends over 15 amino acids. Trimming removed 3 bases from V and 0 bases from J, with 9 bases in between. Per the germline V gene, CDR1 is MNHNS and CDR2 is SASEGT. CDR3 in amino acids: CASSDGGNSYNEQFF. The CDR3 DNA is TGTGCCAGCAGTGATGGCGGAAACTCCTACAATGAGCAGTTCTTC.

The genes are TRBV6-2 or TRBV6-3 and TRBJ2-1, with 11 nucleotides matching TRBD2. Germline CDR1 reads MNHEY; CDR2 reads SVGEGT. J was trimmed by 13 bases and V by 5 bases; bases with no gene match: 10. The CDR3 spans 14 residues. The CDR3 sequence is CASSVAGGPVLQFF. The CDR3 DNA reads TGTGCCAGCAGTGTAGCGGGAGGGCCTGTTTTACAGTTCTTC.